This TCR beta chain was documented in a study of shared clonotypes between healthy human individuals. This CDR3 spans 16 amino acids. Terminally differentiated effector memory CD45RA+ cells were excluded by CCR7 positive selection of CD45RO-negative cells. Adult Caucasians living in Nashville, Tennessee made up all of the donors. Genomic DNA (from each subset) was split evenly across several immunoSEQ plates. On sorted subsets, replicate PCRs used 150 to 250 ng DNA, or around 30,000 T cell genomes. Profiling relied on immunoSEQ multiplex PCR, and the TCRdb table lists in-frame clones only, not all of them. Of 1.5 million to 2.5 million clones in the sample, approximately 94% are singletons; the top ten hold 0.9% to 1.5%.

The rearrangement uses TRBV21-1 and TRBJ1-2; the table calls TRBD1, which could not be checked here. TRBV21-1 is described as a pseudogene. Sequencing was carried out using naive CD8+ T cells sorted from blood. The receptor's source is a man younger than 35 in good health. The CDR3 nucleotides read TGTGCCAGCAGCCCACCGCCCACAGGGTCTAACTATGGCTACACCTTC. It yields the protein CASSPPPTGSNYGYTF.